This TCR beta chain is drawn from a study of Ad26.COV2.S vaccination and SARS-CoV-2 variants. Study as a whole: The authors gave Ad26.COV2.S intramuscularly, either once or twice 56 days apart.

Measured with immunoSEQ multiplex PCR; TCRdb has only the in-frame clones, and not every one. The data hold around 450,000 clones, with approximately 89% observed a single time. Trimming left V 3 bases short and J 4 bases short, with 15 bases between. The CDR3 extends over 16 amino acids. CDR1 LNHDA and CDR2 SQIVND come from the germline V gene (reference sequence). Turning to this clone: Its antigen remains unidentified.

Treatment here: about 20 received Ad26.COV2.S at low or high dose, single or two shots; several received placebo; per-sample allocation not given. Sampling occurred on day 63 after the first vaccine or placebo injection. Vaccine was an Ad26 vector expressing Wuhan-strain SARS-CoV-2 spike. General study points: After vaccination, reports described spike-specific CD8+ and CD4+ T cell responses as showing substantial breadth.

The TCR sequence derives from a person between 18 and 65 years old who received the Ad26.COV2.S COVID-19 vaccine or a placebo. The starting material was peripheral blood, obtained in a trial of Ad26.COV2.S vaccine versus placebo. V usage is TRBV19 and J usage is TRBJ1-4; maybe TRBD1 (6 bases). The CDR3 DNA follows: TGTGCCAGTAGTATCTTCGGGGGCTGGGGTAATGAAAAACTGTTTTTT. Its translation is CASSIFGGWGNEKLFF.